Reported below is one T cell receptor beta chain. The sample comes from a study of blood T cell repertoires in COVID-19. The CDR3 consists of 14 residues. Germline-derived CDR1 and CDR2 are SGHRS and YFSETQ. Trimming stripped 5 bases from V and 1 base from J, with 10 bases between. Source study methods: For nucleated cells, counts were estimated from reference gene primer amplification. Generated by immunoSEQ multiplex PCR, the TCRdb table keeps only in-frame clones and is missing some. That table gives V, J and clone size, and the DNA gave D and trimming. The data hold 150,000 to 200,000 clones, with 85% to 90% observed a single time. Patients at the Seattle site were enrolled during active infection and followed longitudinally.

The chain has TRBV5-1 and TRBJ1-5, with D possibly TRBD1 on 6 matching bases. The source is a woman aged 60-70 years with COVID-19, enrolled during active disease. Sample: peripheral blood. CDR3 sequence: CASRQGLSNQPQHF. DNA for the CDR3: TGCGCCAGCAGACAGGGCTTAAGCAATCAGCCCCAGCATTTT. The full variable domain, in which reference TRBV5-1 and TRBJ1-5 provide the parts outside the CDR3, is KAGVTQTPRYLIKTRGQQVTLSCSPISGHRSVSWYQQTPGQGLQFLFEYFSETQRNKGNFPGRFSGRQFSNSRSEMNVSTLELGDSALYLCASRQGLSNQPQHFGDGTRLSIL.